This TCR beta chain was captured in a study of memory CD4+ T cells and cytomegalovirus serostatus. V dropped 5 bases and J dropped 0 bases, with 15 bases sitting between them. CDR1 SGHVS and CDR2 FQNEAQ come from the germline V gene. This CDR3 is built from 16 residues. The sort gate was single viable CD3+CD4+CD8-CD45RO+ cells for memory CD4+ T cells. After thawing, CD4+ T cells were positively selected. The method was immunoSEQ multiplex PCR; TCRdb's version includes in-frame clones alone and lacks a portion of them. The sample shows tens of thousands of clones, about 81% of them seen only once. This sequence originates from an adult in good health and CMV-seronegative. The chain has TRBV7-8 and TRBJ2-3; TRBD2 might be the D (5 bases). Specimen: memory CD4+ T cells from blood. CDR3 sequence reads: CASSRSGSLSTDTQYF. In DNA form, the CDR3 reads TGTGCCAGCAGCCGCAGCGGAAGCCTTAGCACAGATACGCAGTATTTT.